This T cell receptor beta chain was observed in a study of CD8 T cells in Susac syndrome. The authors reverse transcribed roughly 0.45 to 1 ug RNA with random hexamers. TCRdb passed the immunoSEQ multiplex PCR reads through MiXCR, listing each CDR3 protein once. The sample shows some 150,000 distinct CDR3 sequences, 85% to 95% of them seen only once. This CDR3 region has 15 residues. After removal of 6 bases from V and 6 bases from J, the junction contained 11 bases not matched to a gene. Germline assignment: CDR1 MDHEN and CDR2 SYDVKM. Sequencing used CD8+ T cells from PBMCs. The source is a human donor with multiple sclerosis. The chain has TRBV28 and TRBJ2-1, with TRBD2 identical over 7 bases. The CDR3 region is CASRPWGGEANEQFF. DNA for the CDR3: TGTGCCAGCAGACCCTGGGGGGGAGAAGCCAATGAGCAGTTCTTC.